The 10 T cell receptor beta chains presented below share a single source sample, sequenced in a study of blood T cell repertoires in COVID-19. Data came from immunoSEQ multiplex PCR; TCRdb stores just in-frame clones and leaves some out. In the table there are 150,000 to 200,000 clones, about four fifths of which are singletons. Sequenced material: peripheral blood. The receptors derive from a woman aged 40 to 50 with COVID-19, enrolled during active disease.

CDR3 coding DNA: TGTGCCAGCAGCTTAAGTAACAGGGGAATCGAGCAGTTCTTC. Protein product: CASSLSNRGIEQFF. The V gene is TRBV7-3, the J gene TRBJ2-1; TRBD1 matches at 7 bases. Germline lookup yields CDR1 SGHTA and CDR2 FQGTGA. The junction had 7 bases not matched to a gene; V was cut back by 1 base and J by 10 bases. CDR3 length: 14 residues.

The chain employs TRBV29-1 and TRBJ2-3; D call uncertain. The CDR3 totals 12 residues. In germline, CDR1 is SQVTM, CDR2 ANQGSEA. The V end was cut by 6 bases, the J end by 5 bases, with 12 bases between. CDR3 sequence reads: CSVRLSRDTQYF. Written as DNA, the CDR3 is TGCAGCGTCAGACTCAGCCGAGATACGCAGTATTTT.

CDR3 DNA sequence: TGTGCCAGCAGCTTCCGGACTAGCGGGTACAATGAGCAGTTCTTC. It translates to CASSFRTSGYNEQFF. The V and J genes are TRBV7-9 and TRBJ2-1; 11 bases match TRBD2. Trimming removed 3 bases from V and 4 bases from J; junction bases left unmatched: 2. Germline V lookup: CDR1 SEHNR, CDR2 FQNEAQ (reference sequence). The CDR3 is made up of 15 amino acids. The full variable domain, with the rest looked up from reference TRBV7-9 and TRBJ2-1, is DTGVSQNPRHKITKRGQNVTFRCDPISEHNRLYWYRQTLGQGPEFLTYFQNEAQLEKSRLLSDRFSAERPKGSFSTLEIQRTEQGDSAMYLCASSFRTSGYNEQFFGPGTRLTVL.

The chain is built from TRBV4-1 and TRBJ2-5; D is unresolved. Germline V gene lookup returns CDR1 MGHRA and CDR2 YSYEKL. V lost 4 bases, J lost 1 base, and 13 bases lay in between. There are 15 residues in the CDR3. DNA of the CDR3: TGCGCCAGCAGCCGATCAACCCCCAGCCAAGAGACCCAGTACTTC. It encodes CASSRSTPSQETQYF.

The gene calls are TRBV28 and TRBJ1-5, with D unresolved. V lost 8 bases, J lost 3 bases, and 11 bases lay in between. CDR3 length equals 13 residues. Per the germline V gene, CDR1 is MDHEN and CDR2 is SYDVKM. The CDR3 sequence is CASLGSLNQPQHF. CDR3 coding DNA: TGTGCCAGCCTAGGTTCGCTCAATCAGCCCCAGCATTTT.

The chain combines TRBV28 with TRBJ2-3, with a weak D call TRBD2 (5 bases). The CDR3 consists of 20 residues. Germline assignment: CDR1 MDHEN and CDR2 SYDVKM. V dropped 3 bases and J dropped 4 bases, with 29 bases sitting between them. The CDR3 nucleotides are TGTGCCAGCAGTTTCCCCGGAAGCGGAAAACCTACTCGTTCCCCAGATACGCAGTATTTT. This translates into CASSFPGSGKPTRSPDTQYF.

The V gene is TRBV27, the J gene TRBJ2-7; 7 bases align to TRBD2. Losses at the gene ends were 6 bases for V and 2 bases for J; bases not matched to a gene: 7. The CDR3 is 14 amino acids. The germline V gene encodes CDR1 MNHEY and CDR2 SMNVEV (reference sequence). The CDR3 region is CASSLLGGAYEQYF. The DNA for the CDR3 is TGTGCCAGCAGCCTCCTTGGGGGGGCCTACGAGCAGTACTTC.

This clone was counted a few times. This rearrangement joins TRBV4-1 to TRBJ2-5; TRBD2 is a possible D gene (6 bases). This CDR3 has 15 amino acids. Germline CDR1 reads MGHRA; CDR2 reads YSYEKL. V lost 0 bases to trimming and J lost 5 bases, with 13 bases between them. CDR3 DNA sequence: TGCGCCAGCAGCCAAGAGGGGGGAGGTACGGAGACCCAGTACTTC. Translated: CASSQEGGGTETQYF.

This clone showed up just once. The chain uses TRBV30 and TRBJ1-6; D is possibly TRBD1 (5 bases). Trimming left V 0 bases short and J 8 bases short, with 11 bases between. The CDR3 is 14 residues long. The germline V gene has CDR1 GTSNPN and CDR2 SVGIG (reference sequence). CDR3 sequence: CAWSVGGVHSPLHF. The CDR3 DNA reads TGTGCCTGGAGTGTAGGAGGGGTTCATTCACCCCTCCACTTT.

This chain joins TRBV25-1 and TRBJ2-5; no definite D call. V gave up 8 bases and J gave up 1 base, with 17 bases separating them. CDR1 is MGHDK, CDR2 SYGVNS, per germline. The length of the CDR3 is 15 residues. CDR3 nucleotide sequence: TGTGCCAGCCAAAAAAACGGAGCGATCCAAGAGACCCAGTACTTC. Protein product: CASQKNGAIQETQYF.